Only a few counts were recorded for the clone carrying this T cell receptor beta chain. The target antigen is unknown. Researchers amplified the TCR beta CDR3 regions from RNA transcripts. In the first-round RT-PCR of the TCR CDR3, the HTBI primer set was used. TCRdb recomputed calls from the multiplex PCR reads with MiXCR, one row per CDR3 protein. The table lists some 560,000 distinct CDR3 sequences, approximately 14% of them singletons. The data were obtained in a study of T cells in Graves' hyperthyroidism and ophthalmopathy. The study's findings and limits: The majority of expanded thyroid clonotypes above 0.001 also appeared in blood.

The ends lost 5 bases at V and 3 bases at J; junction bases unmatched: 10. The CDR3 has 17 residues. Germline CDR1 reads SGHRS; CDR2 reads YFSETQ. Newly diagnosed hyperthyroidism patients aged 18 to 65 years had disease lasting under 2 months. Exclusion followed for patients with uncontrolled infection, other autoimmune disease, pregnancy or lactation. For the diagnoses, clinical symptoms, serum thyroxine and TRAb, thyroid ultrasound and orbital computed tomography were used. Sequencing used blood. The chain is built from TRBV5-1 and TRBJ2-7, with TRBD2 identical over 14 bases. The sequence derives from a woman aged 25 to 39 with Graves' hyperthyroidism. The CDR3 DNA reads TGCGCCAGCAGAACGGGACTAGCGGGAGCTCAGGTCTACGAGCAGTACTTC. It translates to CASRTGLAGAQVYEQYF.